The rows below give T cell receptor beta chains drawn from one sample of a study of PD-1 blockade in classical Hodgkin lymphoma. Data came from immunoSEQ multiplex PCR; TCRdb stores just in-frame clones and leaves some out. The sample comprises some 95,000 clones, 89% of which are singletons, and approximately 12% rests with the top ten. Here the sequenced sample was peripheral blood mononuclear cells (PBMCs), taken before the second cycle of nivolumab. The receptors here all came from a human donor with classical Hodgkin lymphoma. The CDR3 runs from the conserved cysteine through the conserved F or W. The order of the fields is V gene, D gene, J gene, clone size, CDR3 protein, CDR3 DNA. A D gene is named only where the DNA matches it firmly. Clone size, where shown, is once, few, many, or a class for clones that have expanded.

TRBV14,TRBD1,TRBJ2-3,NA,CASSRQGKSTDTQYF,TGTGCCAGCAGCCGACAGGGTAAAAGCACAGATACGCAGTATTTT
TRBV9,NA,TRBJ2-1,NA,CASSVVGGEAYNEQFF,TGTGCCAGCAGCGTAGTGGGCGGGGAAGCCTACAATGAGCAGTTCTTC
TRBV6-5,NA,TRBJ2-5,NA,CASSAQGGWLETQYF,TGTGCCAGCAGCGCACAAGGGGGGTGGTTAGAGACCCAGTACTTC
TRBV28,TRBD1,TRBJ1-5,NA,CASRIQGVNNQPQHF,TGTGCCAGCAGAATACAGGGGGTTAACAATCAGCCCCAGCATTTT
TRBV7-2,NA,TRBJ2-5,NA,CASSWTRLSGTQYF,TGTGCCAGCAGCTGGACTCGCCTCTCAGGTACCCAGTACTTC
TRBV5-6,NA,TRBJ2-7,NA,CASSIPGTEPYEQYF,TGTGCCAGCAGCATCCCCGGGACGGAACCCTACGAGCAGTACTTC
TRBV6-1,NA,TRBJ2-5,NA,CASRQETQYF,TGTGCCAGCAGACAAGAGACCCAGTACTTC
TRBV4-1,NA,TRBJ2-5,NA,CASSQVGLAAQYF,TGCGCCAGCAGCCAAGTCGGGCTGGCGGCCCAGTACTTC
TRBV7-2,TRBD2,TRBJ2-1,NA,CASSSRKAGDYNEQFF,TGTGCCAGCAGCTCCCGCAAAGCGGGGGACTACAATGAGCAGTTCTTC
TRBV2,NA,TRBJ2-5,NA,CASSLKLKTQYF,TGTGCCAGCAGCTTAAAGTTGAAGACCCAGTACTTC
TRBV20-1,TRBD2,TRBJ2-1,NA,CSGLAGFPQFF,TGCAGTGGCCTAGCGGGATTTCCCCAGTTCTTC
TRBV28,NA,TRBJ1-5,few,CASSQQGQPQHF,TGTGCCAGCAGCCAACAGGGTCAGCCCCAGCATTTT
TRBV6-6,NA,TRBJ2-2,NA,CASSYSQGLWAGELFF,TGTGCCAGCAGTTACTCCCAGGGGCTCTGGGCCGGGGAGCTGTTTTTT
TRBV30,NA,TRBJ2-3,NA,CAWSTTRIYSGTQYF,TGTGCCTGGAGTACTACTAGAATATACAGTGGTACGCAGTATTTT
TRBV7-9,NA,TRBJ2-7,NA,CASSLIVVSSYEQYF,TGTGCCAGCAGCCTAATCGTGGTTAGCTCCTACGAGCAGTACTTC
TRBV2,NA,TRBJ2-6,NA,CASSEGRSGANVLTF,TGTGCCAGCAGTGAGGGTCGCTCTGGGGCCAACGTCCTGACTTTC
TRBV5-6,TRBD2,TRBJ2-7,NA,CASSAEGGGYPYEQYF,TGTGCCAGCAGTGCCGAGGGCGGGGGTTATCCCTACGAGCAGTACTTC
TRBV27,TRBD1,TRBJ2-7,NA,CASSLVGDRMSYEQYF,TGTGCCAGCAGTTTAGTGGGGGACAGGATGTCCTACGAGCAGTACTTC
TRBV28,NA,TRBJ2-3,NA,CASSLLTTSTDTQYF,TGTGCCAGCAGCCTGCTTACGACTAGCACAGATACGCAGTATTTT
TRBV11-3,TRBD2,TRBJ2-5,once,CASSLRLAGGQETQYF,TGTGCCAGCAGCTTAAGACTAGCGGGAGGCCAAGAGACCCAGTACTTC
TRBV28,NA,TRBJ1-2,NA,CASRVLARGTFTF,TGTGCCAGCAGGGTCCTAGCCCGTGGGACTTTCACCTTC
TRBV4-1,NA,TRBJ2-1,NA,CASSQPGPPWNEQFF,TGCGCCAGCAGCCAACCGGGACCCCCTTGGAATGAGCAGTTCTTC
TRBV11-2,NA,TRBJ2-1,NA,CASSLGPVPHNEQFF,TGTGCCAGCAGCCTAGGCCCAGTTCCCCACAATGAGCAGTTCTTC
TRBV7-2,TRBD2,TRBJ2-5,NA,CASSFVVGGGETQYF,TGTGCCAGCAGCTTTGTGGTCGGGGGGGGTGAGACCCAGTACTTC
TRBV25-1,TRBD1,TRBJ1-1,NA,CASSEYSSDRVEAFF,TGTGCCAGCAGTGAATATTCGTCGGACAGGGTTGAAGCTTTCTTT
TRBV6-1,NA,TRBJ1-2,NA,CASSEAGGYTF,TGTGCCAGCAGTGAAGCGGGTGGCTACACCTTC
TRBV11-2,NA,TRBJ2-4,NA,CASSAGIQYF,TGTGCCAGCTCTGCCGGTATTCAGTACTTC